This passage covers 3 T cell receptor beta chains from one sample sequenced in a study of PD-1 blockade in classical Hodgkin lymphoma. Assay used: immunoSEQ multiplex PCR; TCRdb lists only in-frame clones, some missing. The sample holds approximately 50,000 clones, 73% seen once. With no exception, relapse followed autologous stem cell transplantation in all patients, and brentuximab vedotin exposure varied. The source was peripheral blood mononuclear cells (PBMCs), collected before the second cycle of nivolumab. Source of these receptors: a human donor with classical Hodgkin lymphoma.

This rearrangement joins TRBV28 to TRBJ2-7; D gene ambiguous. Deletions cut 5 bases from V and 3 bases from J, with 17 bases between. CDR1 and CDR2 from the germline V gene are MDHEN and SYDVKM. The CDR3 runs to 15 residues. The DNA of the CDR3 is TGTGCCAGCAGTCCATACCGGCAGGCGGACTACGAGCAGTACTTC. Translated, it gives CASSPYRQADYEQYF. The full variable domain, with the rest looked up from reference TRBV28 and TRBJ2-7, is DVKVTQSSRYLVKRTGEKVFLECVQDMDHENMFWYRQDPGLGLRLIYFSYDVKMKEKGDIPEGYSVSREKKERFSLILESASTNQTSMYLCASSPYRQADYEQYFGPGTRLTVT.

The rearrangement links TRBV27 to TRBJ2-1; 10 bases map to TRBD2. The CDR3 length is 15 residues. The V and J ends lost 2 bases and 6 bases, in that order; junction bases with no gene match: 4. CDR1 is MNHEY and CDR2 is SMNVEV in the germline V gene (reference sequence). CDR3: CASSLGLAATNEQFF. The CDR3, as DNA: TGTGCCAGCAGTTTAGGACTAGCGGCAACCAATGAGCAGTTCTTC.

This rearrangement joins TRBV7-2 to TRBJ2-7, with D possibly being TRBD2 (6 bases). The germline V gene encodes CDR1 SGHTA and CDR2 FQGNSA. The CDR3 is 17 amino acids. Trimming took 2 bases from V and 2 from J, leaving 19 bases between them. The CDR3 DNA reads TGTGCCAGCAGCTTATGGGTAGGGTGGGAGGAAGCCTACGAGCAGTACTTC. Amino acids: CASSLWVGWEEAYEQYF.